Each of the 27 T cell receptor beta chains below was sequenced from the same sample in a study of OX40 agonist ivuxolimab in advanced cancers. Method: immunoSEQ multiplex PCR; TCRdb's copy keeps in-frame clones and lacks some. The sample records 15,000 to 20,000 clones, about 83% being singletons. The source material was CD4+ or CD8+ T cells sorted from blood, sampled in a trial of the OX40 agonist ivuxolimab. Receptor source: an adult with an advanced solid tumor such as melanoma, head and neck, liver or kidney cancer.

This chain joins TRBV18 and TRBJ2-3, with D perhaps matching TRBD2 (5 bases). V gave up 0 bases and J gave up 0 bases, with 13 bases separating them. The CDR3 totals 17 residues. Germline loops: CDR1 KGHSH, CDR2 LQKENI. DNA of the CDR3: TGTGCCAGCTCACCACCGGGTCGAGCGGCTAGCACAGATACGCAGTATTTT. Its protein product is CASSPPGRAASTDTQYF.

V is TRBV6-5 and J is TRBJ2-7; D remains unclear. Germline V gene sequence: CDR1 MNHEY, CDR2 SVGAGI. CDR3 length: 13 amino acids. Trimming took 8 bases from V and 0 from J, leaving 11 bases between them. The CDR3 loop is CASFGPSSYEQYF. The CDR3 DNA is TGTGCCAGCTTTGGGCCAAGCTCCTACGAGCAGTACTTC.

The rearrangement links TRBV6-6 to TRBJ1-2; 7 positions agree with TRBD1. After removal of 10 bases from V and 2 bases from J, the junction contained 4 bases not matched to a gene. The CDR3 totals 12 residues. Germline V gene data show CDR1 as MNHNY and CDR2 as SVGAGI (reference sequence). This CDR3 reads CATGRGNYGYTF. CDR3 bases: TGTGCCACGGGCAGGGGGAACTATGGCTACACCTTC.

This clone appeared once. The chain is built from TRBV4-2 and TRBJ1-5; 9 bases map to TRBD1. The CDR3 runs 15 residues. V lost 3 bases, J lost 3 bases, and 3 bases stayed unmatched. The germline gives CDR1 LGHNA, CDR2 YNFKEQ. CDR3 amino acids: CASSQGDRANQPQHF. CDR3 sequence (DNA): TGTGCCAGCAGCCAGGGGGACAGGGCCAATCAGCCCCAGCATTTT.

The chain is built from TRBV11-2 and TRBJ2-4; 9 bases agree with TRBD2. Germline CDR1 reads SGHAT; CDR2 reads FQNNGV. Unmatched junction bases numbered 17, after V lost 6 bases and J lost 2 bases. This CDR3 region has 19 residues. The CDR3 here is CASSPLGVAGGGTKNIQYF. For the CDR3, the DNA is TGTGCCAGCAGTCCTCTAGGGGTGGCGGGAGGGGGGACCAAAAACATTCAGTACTTC.

The chain couples TRBV2 to TRBJ1-5; 7 bases are a match to TRBD1. V shed 6 bases and J 0 bases; nucleotides not matched to a gene: 5. The CDR3 extends over 15 amino acids. Germline V lookup: CDR1 SNHLY, CDR2 FYNNEI. CDR3 amino acids: CASSDDRASNQPQHF. CDR3 bases: TGTGCCAGCAGCGATGACAGGGCTAGCAATCAGCCCCAGCATTTT.

This clone was counted only a few times. The chain carries TRBV6-9 and TRBJ1-1; 7 bases fit TRBD1. Losses at the gene ends were 7 bases for V and 4 bases for J; bases not matched to a gene: 6. The CDR3 has 13 amino acids. CDR1 is MNHGY, CDR2 SVAAGI, per germline. The CDR3: CASNRQGSTEAFF. The CDR3 DNA follows: TGTGCCAGCAACCGACAGGGTAGCACTGAAGCTTTCTTT.

The J gene is TRBJ1-2, the V gene TRBV28; tentatively, D is TRBD1 (5 bases). V was clipped by 5 bases and J by 7 bases, with 17 bases between them. The CDR3 runs 14 residues. Germline CDR1 is MDHEN and CDR2 is SYDVKM. CDR3 coding DNA: TGTGCCAGCAGTCGAGACAGCGTCGACGGTGGCTACACCTTC. This codes for CASSRDSVDGGYTF.

This clone was detected only a few times. CDR3 DNA sequence: TGTGCCAGCAGCCGCCTTTCTTTTAACTATGGCTACACCTTC. The encoded protein is CASSRLSFNYGYTF. V and J are TRBV11-2 and TRBJ1-2; the D is unclear. The germline gives CDR1 SGHAT, CDR2 FQNNGV. Trimming took 5 bases from V and 1 from J, leaving 11 bases between them. The CDR3 sequence is 14 residues long. The full variable domain, in which reference TRBV11-2 and TRBJ1-2 provide the parts outside the CDR3, is EAGVAQSPRYKIIEKRQSVAFWCNPISGHATLYWYQQILGQGPKLLIQFQNNGVVDDSQLPKDRFSAERLKGVDSTLKIQPAKLEDSAVYLCASSRLSFNYGYTFGSGTRLTVV.

The rearrangement links TRBV6-5 to TRBJ1-2, with 7 bases fitting TRBD1. V shed 4 bases and J 7 bases; nucleotides not matched to a gene: 9. This CDR3 is built from 14 residues. Germline CDR1 and CDR2: MNHEY and SVGAGI. The CDR3 reads CASSFNRGVGGYTF. CDR3 DNA sequence: TGTGCCAGCAGTTTCAACAGGGGTGTGGGTGGCTACACCTTC.

This clone was observed a handful of times. This sample includes further DNA sequences coding for the same CDR3. The rearrangement uses TRBV5-1 and TRBJ2-3; TRBD2 aligns across 13 bases. Germline values: CDR1 SGHRS, CDR2 YFSETQ. The CDR3 has 16 residues. Trimming cost V 2 bases and J 5 bases; bases outside gene matches: 5. CDR3 amino acids: CASSFRTSGRGDTQYF. The CDR3 DNA follows: TGCGCCAGCAGCTTCCGGACTAGCGGGAGAGGAGATACGCAGTATTTT.

The rearrangement links TRBV10-3 to TRBJ1-2; 7 bases are shared with TRBD1. CDR1 ENHRY and CDR2 SYGVKD come from the germline V gene. CDR3 length equals 15 residues. The trim removed 8 bases at V and 3 bases at J, leaving 12 bases unmatched. CDR3 nucleotide sequence: TGTGCCATCTCCCCCAGGGGGTTAGAGGACTATGGCTACACCTTC. It specifies CAISPRGLEDYGYTF.

The sample holds one count of this clone. The chain employs TRBV5-1 and TRBJ2-5; TRBD1 agrees at 9 bases. The J call may be wrong; the DNA end is better matched by TRBJ2-7. Germline V gives CDR1 SGHRS, CDR2 YFSETQ. The CDR3 has 16 residues. This CDR3 is CASSHTGTGKTYEQYF. CDR3 DNA: TGCGCCAGCAGCCACACCGGGACAGGGAAAACATACGAGCAGTACTTC.

The V and J genes are TRBV19 and TRBJ1-5, with D hard to call. Germline V gives CDR1 LNHDA, CDR2 SQIVND (reference sequence). Trimming stripped 9 bases from V and 3 bases from J, with 12 bases between. The CDR3 contains 13 residues. CDR3: CASQDRVNQPQHF. In nucleotides, the CDR3 is TGTGCCAGCCAGGACCGCGTCAATCAGCCCCAGCATTTT. Together with reference TRBV19 and TRBJ1-5, the CDR3 gives the full variable domain: DGGITQSPKYLFRKEGQNVTLSCEQNLNHDAMYWYRQDPGQGLRLIYYSQIVNDFQKGDIAEGYSVSREKKESFPLTVTSAQKNPTAFYLCASQDRVNQPQHFGDGTRLSIL.

The chain recombines TRBV5-1 with TRBJ2-1; a possible D gene is TRBD1 (5 bases). Germline V CDR1 and CDR2: SGHRS, YFSETQ. V gave up 5 bases and J gave up 0 bases, with 15 bases separating them. This CDR3 spans 16 amino acids. CDR3 DNA: TGCGCCAGCAGAAGACCAGGGCCGAGCTCCTACAATGAGCAGTTCTTC. Translating gives CASRRPGPSSYNEQFF.

The chain is built from TRBV28 and TRBJ2-6; no reliable D call. This CDR3 is built from 16 residues. V shed 1 base and J shed 2 bases, with 9 bases lying between them. Germline CDR1 reads MDHEN; CDR2 reads SYDVKM. CDR3 DNA sequence: TGTGCCAGCAGTTTATCCCCACATACTGGGGCCAACGTCCTGACTTTC. Translation: CASSLSPHTGANVLTF.

This chain connects TRBV7-2 to TRBJ2-4; either TRBD1 or TRBD2 may supply D (5 bases each). The CDR3 covers 14 residues. Looked up from germline, CDR1 is SGHTA and CDR2 is FQGNSA. Trimming cost V 5 bases and J 5 bases, with 13 bases left between them. DNA for the CDR3: TGTGCCAGCAGCCTGGGACCTCCCCAAAACATTCAGTACTTC. Translation: CASSLGPPQNIQYF.

The rearrangement links TRBV5-1 to TRBJ2-6; D unresolved. Germline V gene sequence: CDR1 SGHRS, CDR2 YFSETQ. V gave up 0 bases and J gave up 0 bases, with 4 bases separating them. This CDR3 has 15 amino acids. CDR3 loop: CASSLGSSGANVLTF. CDR3 sequence (DNA): TGCGCCAGCAGCTTGGGATCCTCTGGGGCCAACGTCCTGACTTTC.

The rearrangement links TRBV7-9 to TRBJ1-2, with no clear D. Germline CDR1 SEHNR, CDR2 FQNEAQ (reference sequence). Trimming left V 5 bases short and J 3 bases short, with 13 bases between. The CDR3 sequence is 14 residues long. CDR3: CASSPGSRDYGYTF. For the CDR3, the DNA is TGTGCCAGCAGCCCGGGATCGAGGGACTATGGCTACACCTTC.

This clone was picked up a small number of times. The J gene is TRBJ1-1, the V gene TRBV15; possibly TRBD1 for D (6 bases). Germline values: CDR1 LNHNV, CDR2 YYDKDF (reference sequence). The length of the CDR3 is 13 residues. V was shortened by 0 bases and J by 11 bases, with 13 bases between the two germline ends. The CDR3 region is CATSRDQTGGAFF. CDR3 DNA sequence: TGTGCCACCAGCAGAGATCAGACAGGTGGGGCTTTCTTT.

The chain is built from TRBV11-3 and TRBJ1-3; D ambiguous. Germline CDR1 is SGHNT and CDR2 is YENEEA. Trimming cost V 0 bases and J 4 bases, with 19 bases left between them. The CDR3 totals 18 residues. CDR3 DNA sequence: TGTGCCAGCAGCTTAGATAGGATAAACGCTCGGCGGGGAAACACCATATATTTT. Its translation: CASSLDRINARRGNTIYF.

The chain has TRBV19 and TRBJ1-5, with D perhaps TRBD1 (6 bases). This CDR3 has 17 amino acids. The germline gives CDR1 LNHDA, CDR2 SQIVND (reference sequence). With 7 bases removed from V and 2 bases from J, the gap between germline ends came to 21 bases. In nucleotides, the CDR3 is TGTGCCAGTACCAAAGGGTGGGGGGCTAGGGGCAATCAGCCCCAGCATTTT. Residues: CASTKGWGARGNQPQHF.

The rearrangement uses TRBV19 and TRBJ2-5; D might be TRBD1 (5 bases). The ends were cut back, 5 bases at V and 3 bases at J, with 7 bases in the middle. Germline loops: CDR1 LNHDA, CDR2 SQIVND (reference sequence). CDR3 size: 12 residues. The CDR3 loop reads CASSVREETQYF. The CDR3 DNA follows: TGTGCCAGTAGTGTCAGGGAAGAGACCCAGTACTTC.

The CDR3 DNA reads TGTGCCAGCAGCACAGTGGGGGCTAGTGGAACAGATACGCAGTATTTT. It yields the protein CASSTVGASGTDTQYF. This sequence joins TRBV9 and TRBJ2-3, with D possibly matching TRBD1 (6 bases). Germline V CDR1 and CDR2: SGDLS, YYNGEE. The CDR3 spans 16 residues. V was shortened by 4 bases and J by 3 bases, with 18 bases between the two germline ends.

The chain recombines TRBV20-1 with TRBJ2-7; D ambiguous. The germline V gene encodes CDR1 DFQATT and CDR2 SNEGSKA (reference sequence). Deletions cut 6 bases from V and 5 bases from J, with 11 bases between. The length of the CDR3 is 11 residues. CDR3 nucleotides: TGCAGTGCAGCCGCCCCAAACGAGCAGTACTTC. It encodes CSAAAPNEQYF.

The J gene is TRBJ2-5, the V gene TRBV7-9; tentative D call: TRBD2 (6 bases). V was cut by 0 bases and J by 1 base, with 12 bases left in between. Germline CDR1 reads SEHNR; CDR2 reads FQNEAQ (reference sequence). CDR3 size: 16 residues. The CDR3 nucleotides are TGTGCCAGCAGCTTAGCGCGGGATCTACTCCAAGAGACCCAGTACTTC. It translates to CASSLARDLLQETQYF.

The chain links TRBV2 to TRBJ2-7; no definite D call. The germline V gene has CDR1 SNHLY and CDR2 FYNNEI. CDR3 length equals 13 residues. Trimming took off 7 bases at V and 2 bases at J, with 12 bases between the two ends. DNA of the CDR3: TGTGCCAGCACTGACGCGGAGACCTACGAGCAGTACTTC. This sequence encodes CASTDAETYEQYF.